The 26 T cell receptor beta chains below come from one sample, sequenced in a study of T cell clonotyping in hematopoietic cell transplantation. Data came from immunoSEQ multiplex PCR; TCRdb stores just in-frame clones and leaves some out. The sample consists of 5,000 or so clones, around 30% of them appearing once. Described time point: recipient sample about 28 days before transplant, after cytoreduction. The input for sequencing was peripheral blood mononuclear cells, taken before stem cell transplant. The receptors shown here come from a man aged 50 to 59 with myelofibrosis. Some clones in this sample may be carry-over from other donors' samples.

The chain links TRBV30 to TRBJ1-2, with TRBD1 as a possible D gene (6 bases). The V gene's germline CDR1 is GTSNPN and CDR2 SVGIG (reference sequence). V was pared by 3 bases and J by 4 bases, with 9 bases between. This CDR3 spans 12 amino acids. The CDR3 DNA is TGTGCCTGGAGGAGCAGGGGCTATGGCTACACCTTC. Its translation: CAWRSRGYGYTF.

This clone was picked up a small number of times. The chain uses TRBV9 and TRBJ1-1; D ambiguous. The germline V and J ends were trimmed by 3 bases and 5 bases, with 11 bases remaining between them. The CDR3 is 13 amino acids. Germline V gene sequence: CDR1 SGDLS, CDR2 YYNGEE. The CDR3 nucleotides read TGTGCCAGCAGCGGAGCCCTGCGTACTGAAGCTTTCTTT. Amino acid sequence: CASSGALRTEAFF.

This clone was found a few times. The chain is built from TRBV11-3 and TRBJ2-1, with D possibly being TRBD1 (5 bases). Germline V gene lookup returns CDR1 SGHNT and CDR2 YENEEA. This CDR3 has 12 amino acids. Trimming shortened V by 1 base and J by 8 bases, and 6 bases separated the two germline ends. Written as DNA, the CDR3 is TGTGCCAGCAGCTTAGTAGGGGATGAGCAGTTCTTC. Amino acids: CASSLVGDEQFF.

As DNA, the CDR3 is TGTGCCAGCAGCCGACAGGTCCTCGAGGGCTACACCTTC. This translates into CASSRQVLEGYTF. This chain links TRBV6-5 with TRBJ1-2; maybe TRBD1 (6 bases). The germline V and J ends were trimmed by 6 bases and 8 bases, with 16 bases remaining between them. The germline V gene has CDR1 MNHEY and CDR2 SVGAGI. The CDR3 length is 13 residues.

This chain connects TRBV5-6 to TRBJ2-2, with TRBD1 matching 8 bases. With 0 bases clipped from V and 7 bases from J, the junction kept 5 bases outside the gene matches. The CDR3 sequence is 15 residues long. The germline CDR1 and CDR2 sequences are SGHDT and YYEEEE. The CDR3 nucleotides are TGTGCCAGCAGCTTGGGTGACAGGGGACGCGGGGAGCTGTTTTTT. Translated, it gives CASSLGDRGRGELFF.

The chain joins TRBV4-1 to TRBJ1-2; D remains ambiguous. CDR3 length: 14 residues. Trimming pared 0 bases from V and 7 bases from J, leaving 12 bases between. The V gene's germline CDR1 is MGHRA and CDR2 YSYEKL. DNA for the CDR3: TGCGCCAGCAGCCAAGAACCCGGGAGCACTGGCTACACCTTC. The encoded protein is CASSQEPGSTGYTF.

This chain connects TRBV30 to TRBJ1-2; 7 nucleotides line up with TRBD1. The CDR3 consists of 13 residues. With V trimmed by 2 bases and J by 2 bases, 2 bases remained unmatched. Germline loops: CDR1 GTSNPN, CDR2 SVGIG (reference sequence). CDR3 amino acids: CAWSIQGNYGYTF. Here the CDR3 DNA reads TGTGCCTGGAGTATACAGGGGAACTATGGCTACACCTTC.

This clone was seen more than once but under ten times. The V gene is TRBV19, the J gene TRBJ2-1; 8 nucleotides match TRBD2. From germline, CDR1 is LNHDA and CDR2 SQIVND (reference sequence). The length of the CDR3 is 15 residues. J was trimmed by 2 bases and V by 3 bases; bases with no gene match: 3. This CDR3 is CASSISSGAYNEQFF. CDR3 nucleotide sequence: TGTGCCAGTAGTATTAGTAGCGGGGCCTACAATGAGCAGTTCTTC.

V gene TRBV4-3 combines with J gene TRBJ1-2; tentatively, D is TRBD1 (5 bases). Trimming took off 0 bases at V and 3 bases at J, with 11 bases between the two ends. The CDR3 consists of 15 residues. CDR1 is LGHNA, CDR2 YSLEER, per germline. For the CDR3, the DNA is TGCGCCAGCAGCCAAGATCCCGGGGCGGACTATGGCTACACCTTC. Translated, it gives CASSQDPGADYGYTF.

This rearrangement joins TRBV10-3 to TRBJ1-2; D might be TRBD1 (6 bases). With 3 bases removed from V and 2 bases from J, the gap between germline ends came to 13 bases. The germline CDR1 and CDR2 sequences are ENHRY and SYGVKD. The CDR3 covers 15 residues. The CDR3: CAISEEGGRNYGYTF. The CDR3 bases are TGTGCCATCAGTGAAGAGGGGGGTAGGAACTATGGCTACACCTTC.

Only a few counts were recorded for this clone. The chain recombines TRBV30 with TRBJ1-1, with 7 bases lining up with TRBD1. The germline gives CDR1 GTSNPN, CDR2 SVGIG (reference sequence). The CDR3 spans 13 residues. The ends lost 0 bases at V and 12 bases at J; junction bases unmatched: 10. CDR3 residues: CAWSVGAGGVSFF. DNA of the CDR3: TGTGCCTGGAGTGTAGGGGCAGGGGGAGTGTCTTTCTTT.

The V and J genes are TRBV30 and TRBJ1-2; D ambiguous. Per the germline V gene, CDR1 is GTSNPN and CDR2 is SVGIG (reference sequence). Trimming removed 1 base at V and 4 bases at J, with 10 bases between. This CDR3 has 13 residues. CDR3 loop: CAWSAGPAYGYTF. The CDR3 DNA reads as TGTGCCTGGAGTGCAGGACCGGCCTATGGCTACACCTTC.

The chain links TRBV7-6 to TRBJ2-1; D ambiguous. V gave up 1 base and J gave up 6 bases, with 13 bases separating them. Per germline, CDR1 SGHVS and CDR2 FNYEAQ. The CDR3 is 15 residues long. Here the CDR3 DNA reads TGTGCCAGCAGCTTAGGGGAAGGGCCCCGCAATGAGCAGTTCTTC. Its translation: CASSLGEGPRNEQFF.

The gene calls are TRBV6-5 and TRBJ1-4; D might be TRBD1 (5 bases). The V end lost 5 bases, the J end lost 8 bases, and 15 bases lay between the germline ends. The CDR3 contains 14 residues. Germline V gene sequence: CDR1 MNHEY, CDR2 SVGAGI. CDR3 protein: CASSVSGPWEKLFF. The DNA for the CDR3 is TGTGCCAGCAGTGTGTCGGGACCCTGGGAAAAACTGTTTTTT.

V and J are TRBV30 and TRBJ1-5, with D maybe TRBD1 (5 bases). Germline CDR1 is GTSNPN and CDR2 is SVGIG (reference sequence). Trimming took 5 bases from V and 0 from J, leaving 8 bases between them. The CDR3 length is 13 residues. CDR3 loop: CAWGGSSNQPQHF. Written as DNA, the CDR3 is TGTGCCTGGGGGGGGTCTAGCAATCAGCCCCAGCATTTT.

This chain's CDR3 is CASSRRTGKDQPQHF. Here the CDR3 DNA reads TGTGCCAGCAGCCGACGGACAGGGAAAGATCAGCCCCAGCATTTT. The rearrangement joins TRBV7-2 to TRBJ1-5, with 8 bases that match TRBD1. CDR3 length: 15 amino acids. Germline assignment: CDR1 SGHTA and CDR2 FQGNSA. After removal of 5 bases from V and 5 bases from J, the junction contained 8 bases not matched to a gene. Looking up the rest from reference TRBV7-2 and TRBJ1-5 gives the full variable domain: GAGVSQSPSNKVTEKGKDVELRCDPISGHTALYWYRQSLGQGLEFLIYFQGNSAPDKSGLPSDRFSAERTGGSVSTLTIQRTQQEDSAVYLCASSRRTGKDQPQHFGDGTRLSIL.

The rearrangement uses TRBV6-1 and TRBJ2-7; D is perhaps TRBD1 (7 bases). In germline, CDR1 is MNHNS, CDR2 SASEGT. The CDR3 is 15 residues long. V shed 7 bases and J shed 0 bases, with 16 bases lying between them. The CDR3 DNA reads TGTGCCAGCAAGCAGGGGGGATCGAGCTCCTACGAGCAGTACTTC. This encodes CASKQGGSSSYEQYF.

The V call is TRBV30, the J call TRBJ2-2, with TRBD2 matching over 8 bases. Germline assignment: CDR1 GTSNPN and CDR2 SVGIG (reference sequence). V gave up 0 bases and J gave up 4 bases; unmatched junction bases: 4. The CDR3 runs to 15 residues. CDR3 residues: CAWSVGLATTGELFF. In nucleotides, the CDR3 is TGTGCCTGGAGTGTAGGACTAGCCACCACCGGGGAGCTGTTTTTT.

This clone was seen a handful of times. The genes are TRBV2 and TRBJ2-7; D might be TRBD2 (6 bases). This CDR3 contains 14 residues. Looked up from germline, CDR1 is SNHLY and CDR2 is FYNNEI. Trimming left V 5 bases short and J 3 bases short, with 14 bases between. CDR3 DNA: TGTGCCAGCAGTATCATTCAGGGAGGCTACGAGCAGTACTTC. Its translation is CASSIIQGGYEQYF.

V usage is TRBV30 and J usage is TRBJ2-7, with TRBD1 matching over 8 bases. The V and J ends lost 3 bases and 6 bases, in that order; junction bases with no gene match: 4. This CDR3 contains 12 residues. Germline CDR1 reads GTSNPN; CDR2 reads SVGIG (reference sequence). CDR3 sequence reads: CAWRDRAGEQYF. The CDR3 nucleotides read TGTGCCTGGAGGGACAGGGCGGGCGAGCAGTACTTC.

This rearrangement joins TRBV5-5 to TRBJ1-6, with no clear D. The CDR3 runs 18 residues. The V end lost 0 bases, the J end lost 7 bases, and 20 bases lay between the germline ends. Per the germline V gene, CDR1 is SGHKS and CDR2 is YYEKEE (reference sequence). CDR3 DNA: TGTGCCAGCAGCTTGGGGGGTACGAAACCGAAAGTAAATTCACCCCTCCACTTT. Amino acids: CASSLGGTKPKVNSPLHF.

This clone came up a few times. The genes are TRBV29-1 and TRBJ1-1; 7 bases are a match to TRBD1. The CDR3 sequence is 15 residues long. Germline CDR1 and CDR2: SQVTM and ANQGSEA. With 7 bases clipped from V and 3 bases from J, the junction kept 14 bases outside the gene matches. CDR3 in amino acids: CSALLNHRGHTEAFF. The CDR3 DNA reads TGCAGCGCATTGTTGAACCACAGGGGACACACTGAAGCTTTCTTT.

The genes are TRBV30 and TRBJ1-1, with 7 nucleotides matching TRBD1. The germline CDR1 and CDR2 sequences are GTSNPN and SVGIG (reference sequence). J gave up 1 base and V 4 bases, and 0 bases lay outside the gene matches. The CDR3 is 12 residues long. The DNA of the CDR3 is TGTGCCTGGACAGGGGGGAACACTGAAGCTTTCTTT. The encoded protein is CAWTGGNTEAFF.

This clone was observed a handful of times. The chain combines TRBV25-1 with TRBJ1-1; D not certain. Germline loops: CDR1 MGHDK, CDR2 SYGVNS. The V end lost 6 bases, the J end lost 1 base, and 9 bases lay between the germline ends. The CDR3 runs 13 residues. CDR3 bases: TGTGCCAGCAGCCTGACCGAGAACACTGAAGCTTTCTTT. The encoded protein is CASSLTENTEAFF.

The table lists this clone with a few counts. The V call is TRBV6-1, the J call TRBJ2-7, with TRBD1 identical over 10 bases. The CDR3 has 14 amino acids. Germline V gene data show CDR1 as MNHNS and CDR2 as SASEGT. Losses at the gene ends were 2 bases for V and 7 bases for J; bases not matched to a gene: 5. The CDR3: CASSELGQGYEQYF. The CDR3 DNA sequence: TGTGCCAGCAGTGAATTGGGACAGGGGTATGAGCAGTACTTC.

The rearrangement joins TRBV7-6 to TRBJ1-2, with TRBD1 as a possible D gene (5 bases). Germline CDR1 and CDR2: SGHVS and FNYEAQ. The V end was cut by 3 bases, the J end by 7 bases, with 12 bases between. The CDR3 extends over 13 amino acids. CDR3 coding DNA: TGTGCCAGCAGCTTGAATCCAGGGAGTGGCTACACCTTC. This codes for CASSLNPGSGYTF.